This entry lists 13 T cell receptor beta chains sequenced from one sample in a study of identical twins. TCRdb independently ran MiXCR on the 5' RACE reads; one entry per CDR3 protein. The sample shows hundreds of thousands of distinct CDR3 sequences, 7.1% of them seen only once. Separately, the same data were catalogued under a study of yellow fever vaccine responses in identical twins.

Sequenced: PBMCs. The receptors stem from a woman aged 18-29 years in good health.

The chain joins TRBV5-1 to TRBJ1-1; 7 bases agree with TRBD1. Germline loops: CDR1 SGHRS, CDR2 YFSETQ. V shed 6 bases, J shed 4 bases, and the junction held 9 bases outside the gene matches. CDR3 size: 14 residues. In DNA form, the CDR3 reads TGCGCCAGCACCCATACAGGGGAAGGCACTGAAGCTTTCTTT. As protein: CASTHTGEGTEAFF.

The chain couples TRBV23-1 to TRBJ2-1, with D unresolved. TRBV23-1 is noted as an ORF with a role that remains uncertain. The CDR3 consists of 16 residues. The V end lost 4 bases, the J end lost 7 bases, and 20 bases lay between the germline ends. This CDR3 is CASSRIPPLERNEQFF. DNA for the CDR3: TGCGCCAGCAGTCGGATACCTCCATTGGAACGTAATGAGCAGTTCTTC.

This clonotype was seen ten or more times. V and J are TRBV7-7 and TRBJ1-2; D perhaps matches TRBD1 (5 bases). Germline loops: CDR1 SSHAT, CDR2 FNYEAQ (reference sequence). Trimming cost V 5 bases and J 3 bases, with 10 bases left between them. CDR3 length equals 13 residues. The CDR3 loop is CASSLDIDYGYTF. The CDR3 DNA sequence: TGTGCCAGCAGCCTGGACATCGACTATGGCTACACCTTC.

In its sample, this clonotype was seen a few times. The V call is TRBV12-3 or TRBV12-4, the J call TRBJ2-5; D perhaps matches TRBD2 (5 bases). CDR3 length: 12 residues. Trimming pared 8 bases from V and 2 bases from J, leaving 9 bases between. The CDR3: CASRSVQETQYF. As DNA, the CDR3 is TGTGCCAGCCGTAGCGTACAAGAGACCCAGTACTTC.

This clonotype was observed a handful of times. This sequence joins TRBV7-2 and TRBJ2-1; 8 bases are shared with TRBD1. After removal of 6 bases from V and 3 bases from J, the junction contained 7 bases not matched to a gene. CDR3 length: 15 amino acids. Per the germline V gene, CDR1 is SGHTA and CDR2 is FQGNSA. CDR3 sequence reads: CASSKDRALYNEQFF. CDR3 DNA: TGTGCCAGCAGTAAGGACAGGGCCCTCTACAATGAGCAGTTCTTC.

This clonotype was seen more than once but under ten times. The CDR3 region has the DNA TGCGCCAGCAGCCAAGATGGGGGCCGGTATGGCTACACCTTC. This codes for CASSQDGGRYGYTF. The V call is TRBV4-1, the J call TRBJ1-2; tentative D call: TRBD1 (6 bases). Per the germline V gene, CDR1 is MGHRA and CDR2 is YSYEKL. The CDR3 covers 14 residues. Between the trimmed V and J ends, which lost 0 bases and 5 bases, there was a span of 10 bases.

This clonotype was seen repeatedly, ten times or more. CDR3 nucleotides: TGTGCCAGCAACAGTCCGGCGGAAGCTTTCTTT. Translating it yields CASNSPAEAFF. The chain joins TRBV12-3 or TRBV12-4 to TRBJ1-1; D gene uncertain. V was pared by 7 bases and J by 8 bases, with 11 bases between. This CDR3 spans 11 amino acids.

This clonotype appeared many times. The chain joins TRBV7-9 to TRBJ2-1; D may be TRBD1 (6 bases). V was shortened by 5 bases and J by 3 bases, with 14 bases between the two germline ends. The CDR3 spans 15 residues. CDR1 and CDR2 (germline): SEHNR, FQNEAQ (reference sequence). Here the CDR3 DNA reads TGTGCCAGCAGCCGGACAGCCGGCGTCTACAATGAGCAGTTCTTC. This codes for CASSRTAGVYNEQFF.

This clonotype has a handful of counts. The V and J genes are TRBV12-3 or TRBV12-4 and TRBJ1-2; 9 bases are shared with TRBD1. CDR3 length: 14 residues. The V gene end was trimmed by 6 bases and the J gene end by 4 bases; junction bases not matched to a gene: 6. CDR3 loop: CASSLRGQGYGYTF. In nucleotides, the CDR3 is TGTGCCAGCAGCTTACGGGGACAGGGCTATGGCTACACCTTC.

The J gene is TRBJ2-1, the V gene TRBV20-1, with 9 positions matching TRBD1. CDR1 is DFQATT, CDR2 SNEGSKA, per germline (reference sequence). The V gene end was trimmed by 7 bases and the J gene end by 2 bases; junction bases not matched to a gene: 15. The CDR3 loop spans 17 amino acids. The CDR3 sequence: CSVWGPGQGRPYNEQFF. CDR3 DNA sequence: TGCAGTGTCTGGGGACCGGGACAGGGAAGACCCTACAATGAGCAGTTCTTC.

This sequence joins TRBV5-1 and TRBJ2-5; D may be TRBD2 (6 bases). V lost 5 bases, J lost 9 bases, and 20 bases lay in between. Germline CDR1 is SGHRS and CDR2 is YFSETQ. This CDR3 comprises 14 residues. The CDR3 nucleotides read TGCGCCAGCAGTCCGGACTACCCCCCGGGTGCCCAGTACTTC. Translating gives CASSPDYPPGAQYF.

This chain links TRBV12-3 or TRBV12-4 with TRBJ2-5; 10 nucleotides line up with TRBD1. The J segment lost 5 bases and the V segment lost 3 bases, leaving 9 bases of the junction unmatched. The CDR3 has 16 amino acids. The CDR3 DNA is TGTGCCAGCAGTTTCAACACCGGGACAGGGGCGGAGACCCAGTACTTC. Translation: CASSFNTGTGAETQYF.

This clonotype was picked up a small number of times. V gene TRBV6-2 or TRBV6-3 combines with J gene TRBJ2-1; 9 nucleotides agree with TRBD2. In germline, CDR1 is MNHEY, CDR2 SVGEGT. V was pared by 10 bases and J by 4 bases, with 8 bases of the junction left unmatched. This CDR3 contains 14 residues. This CDR3 is CATLGAGGYNEQFF. Written as DNA, the CDR3 is TGTGCCACCCTAGGGGCGGGAGGGTACAATGAGCAGTTCTTC.